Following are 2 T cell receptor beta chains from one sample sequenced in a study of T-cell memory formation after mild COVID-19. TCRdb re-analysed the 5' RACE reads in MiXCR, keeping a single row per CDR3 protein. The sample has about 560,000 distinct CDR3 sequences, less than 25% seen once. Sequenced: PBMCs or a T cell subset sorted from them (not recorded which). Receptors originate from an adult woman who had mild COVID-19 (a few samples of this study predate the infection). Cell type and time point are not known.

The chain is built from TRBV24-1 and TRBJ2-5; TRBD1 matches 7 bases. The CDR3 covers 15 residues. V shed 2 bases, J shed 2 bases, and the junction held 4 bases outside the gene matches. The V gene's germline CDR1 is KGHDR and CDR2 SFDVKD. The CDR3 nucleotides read TGTGCCACCAGTGATTCCCGGGACAGACAAGAGACCCAGTACTTC. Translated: CATSDSRDRQETQYF.

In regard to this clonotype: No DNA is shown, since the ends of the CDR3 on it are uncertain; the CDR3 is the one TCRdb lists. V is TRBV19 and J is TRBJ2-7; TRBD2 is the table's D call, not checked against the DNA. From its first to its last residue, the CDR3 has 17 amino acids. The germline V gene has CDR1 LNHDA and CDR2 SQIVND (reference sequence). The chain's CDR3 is CASTSGRGTASSYEQYF.